One sample yielded the 13 T cell receptor beta chains listed below, sequenced in a study of T cell clonotyping in hematopoietic cell transplantation. Measured with immunoSEQ multiplex PCR; TCRdb has only the in-frame clones, and not every one. The sample holds 30,000 to 45,000 clones, 75% to 90% seen once. Sequenced input: peripheral blood mononuclear cells. The receptor set was obtained from a woman between 40 and 50 years old in good health. Some clones in this sample may be carry-over from other donors' samples.

The V call is TRBV7-6, the J call TRBJ1-5; D is undetermined. Trimming took 2 bases from V and 3 from J, leaving 2 bases between them. This CDR3 spans 12 amino acids. Looked up from germline, CDR1 is SGHVS and CDR2 is FNYEAQ. In DNA form, the CDR3 reads TGTGCCAGCAGCTTACCCAATCAGCCCCAGCATTTT. It translates to CASSLPNQPQHF.

V is TRBV29-1 and J is TRBJ2-5; D perhaps matches TRBD1 (6 bases). Looked up from germline, CDR1 is SQVTM and CDR2 is ANQGSEA. The CDR3 is 12 amino acids. Trimming left V 6 bases short and J 2 bases short, with 10 bases between. The CDR3 reads CSVRGQQETQYF. The CDR3 coding sequence is TGCAGCGTAAGAGGACAGCAAGAGACCCAGTACTTC.

The V call is TRBV18, the J call TRBJ1-5, with D uncertain. The germline gives CDR1 KGHSH, CDR2 LQKENI. This CDR3 has 16 amino acids. V was clipped by 3 bases and J by 5 bases, with 17 bases between them. The CDR3 loop reads CASSPEQLDEDQPQHF. Here the CDR3 DNA reads TGTGCCAGCTCACCCGAACAGCTAGATGAGGATCAGCCCCAGCATTTT.

By share, this clone counts as large. The chain joins TRBV13 to TRBJ2-1; 8 bases match TRBD2. This CDR3 comprises 15 residues. V shed 5 bases and J 12 bases; nucleotides not matched to a gene: 15. CDR1 and CDR2 from the germline V gene are PRHDT and FYEKMQ (reference sequence). In nucleotides, the CDR3 is TGTGCCAGCAGCGACCTAGCGGGTATGCTCGGTCGGCAGTTCTTC. Translating gives CASSDLAGMLGRQFF. Full variable domain (remainder filled in from reference TRBV13 and TRBJ2-1): AAGVIQSPRHLIKEKRETATLKCYPIPRHDTVYWYQQGPGQDPQFLISFYEKMQSDKGSIPDRFSAQQFSDYHSELNMSSLELGDSALYFCASSDLAGMLGRQFFGPGTRLTVL.

The chain employs TRBV29-1 and TRBJ2-5, with 12 bases aligning to TRBD2. CDR1 and CDR2 from the germline V gene are SQVTM and ANQGSEA. The V and J ends lost 3 bases and 5 bases, in that order; junction bases with no gene match: 10. The CDR3 has 16 residues. Here the CDR3 reads CSVEFSTSGRKETQYF. The CDR3 region has the DNA TGCAGCGTTGAGTTTTCTACTAGCGGGAGGAAGGAGACCCAGTACTTC.

In its sample, this clone was seen once. J is TRBJ2-3 and V is TRBV6-6; 9 nucleotides line up with TRBD2. The junction had 4 bases not matched to a gene; V was cut back by 6 bases and J by 3 bases. Germline V gives CDR1 MNHNY, CDR2 SVGAGI (reference sequence). There are 14 residues in the CDR3. The CDR3: CASSRLAETDTQYF. The CDR3 DNA reads TGTGCCAGCAGCCGACTAGCGGAAACAGATACGCAGTATTTT.

J is TRBJ1-4 and V is TRBV30; unclear D gene. V was trimmed by 3 bases and J by 7 bases, leaving 15 bases between them. This CDR3 has 14 amino acids. Germline CDR1 GTSNPN, CDR2 SVGIG (reference sequence). In DNA, the CDR3 is TGTGCCTGGAGCCCCGCTCCAGAGGGTGAAAAACTGTTTTTT. It translates to CAWSPAPEGEKLFF.

The chain has TRBV27 and TRBJ2-1; D might be TRBD1 or TRBD2, each matching 5 bases. The CDR3 is 15 residues long. Germline CDR1 MNHEY, CDR2 SMNVEV (reference sequence). The germline V and J ends were trimmed by 5 bases and 10 bases, with 21 bases remaining between them. CDR3 bases: TGTGCCAGCAGTCGCACCGGGACGCCTTCTTGGGAGCAGTTCTTC. This gives the protein CASSRTGTPSWEQFF.

The chain employs TRBV6-1 and TRBJ2-7; TRBD2 is a possible D gene (5 bases). V was cut by 3 bases and J by 3 bases, with 18 bases left in between. This CDR3 comprises 16 residues. Germline lookup yields CDR1 MNHNS and CDR2 SASEGT. CDR3 residues: CASSDLSSYSLYEQYF. The CDR3 DNA follows: TGTGCCAGCAGTGACCTTTCTAGCTATAGCCTCTACGAGCAGTACTTC.

The genes are TRBV7-2 and TRBJ2-7, with no clear D. The CDR3 loop spans 12 amino acids. Trimming took 5 bases from V and 6 from J, leaving 11 bases between them. Germline assignment: CDR1 SGHTA and CDR2 FQGNSA. The CDR3 DNA sequence: TGTGCCAGCAGCCCCTCAGTGGGCGAGCAGTACTTC. The encoded protein is CASSPSVGEQYF.

The V gene is TRBV7-2, the J gene TRBJ1-2; 7 bases map to TRBD1. The CDR3 has 15 amino acids. Germline V gene data show CDR1 as SGHTA and CDR2 as FQGNSA. V lost 1 base and J lost 7; bases outside the gene matches: 9. DNA of the CDR3: TGTGCCAGCAGCTTAGGCGGACAGGCGTCGGCTGGCTACACCTTC. The encoded protein is CASSLGGQASAGYTF. Based on the CDR3 plus reference TRBV7-2 and TRBJ1-2, the full variable domain is GAGVSQSPSNKVTEKGKDVELRCDPISGHTALYWYRQSLGQGLEFLIYFQGNSAPDKSGLPSDRFSAERTGGSVSTLTIQRTQQEDSAVYLCASSLGGQASAGYTFGSGTRLTVV.

This chain links TRBV11-2 with TRBJ2-7, with D maybe TRBD2 (6 bases). V was trimmed by 2 bases and J by 9 bases, leaving 17 bases between them. The CDR3 is made up of 14 amino acids. CDR1 is SGHAT and CDR2 is FQNNGV in the germline V gene. CDR3 region: CASSLPFGGSGQYF. The CDR3 DNA sequence: TGTGCCAGCAGCTTACCTTTTGGAGGGTCTGGGCAGTACTTC.

Judged by abundance, this clone is medium-sized. J is TRBJ2-7 and V is TRBV6-5, with a possible D match to TRBD2 (6 bases). Germline CDR1 is MNHEY and CDR2 is SVGAGI. The CDR3 runs to 13 residues. V lost 6 bases to trimming and J lost 6 bases, with 15 bases between them. The CDR3 DNA reads TGTGCCAGCAGAGTAAAAGCGGGTTTCGAGCAGTACTTC. It translates to CASRVKAGFEQYF.